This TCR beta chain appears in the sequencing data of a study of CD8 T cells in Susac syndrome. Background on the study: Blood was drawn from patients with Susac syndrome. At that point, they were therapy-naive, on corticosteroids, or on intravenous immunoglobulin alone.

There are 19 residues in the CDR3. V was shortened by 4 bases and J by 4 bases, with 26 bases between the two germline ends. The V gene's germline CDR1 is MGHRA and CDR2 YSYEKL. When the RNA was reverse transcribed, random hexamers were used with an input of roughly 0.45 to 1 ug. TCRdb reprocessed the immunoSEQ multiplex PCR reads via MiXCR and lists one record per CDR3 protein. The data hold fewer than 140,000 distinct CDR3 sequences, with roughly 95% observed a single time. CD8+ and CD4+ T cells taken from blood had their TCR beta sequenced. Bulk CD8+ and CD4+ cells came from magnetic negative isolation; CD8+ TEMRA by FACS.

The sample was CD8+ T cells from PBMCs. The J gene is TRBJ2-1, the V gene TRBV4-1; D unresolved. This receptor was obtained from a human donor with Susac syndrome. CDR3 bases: TGCGCCAGCAGCCGCCTGTCGTCCCAGGCACTCTCTCTTTACAATGAGCAGTTCTTC. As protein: CASSRLSSQALSLYNEQFF.